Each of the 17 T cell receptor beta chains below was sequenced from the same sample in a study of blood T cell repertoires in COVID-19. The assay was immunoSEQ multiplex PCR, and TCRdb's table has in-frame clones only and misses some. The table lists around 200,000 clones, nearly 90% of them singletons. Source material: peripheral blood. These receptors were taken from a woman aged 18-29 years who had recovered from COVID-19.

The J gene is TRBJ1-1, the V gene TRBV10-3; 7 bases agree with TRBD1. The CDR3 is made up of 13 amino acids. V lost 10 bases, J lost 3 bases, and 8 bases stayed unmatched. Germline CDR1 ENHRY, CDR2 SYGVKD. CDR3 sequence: CATEGARYTEAFF. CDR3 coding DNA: TGTGCCACGGAGGGGGCCCGATACACTGAAGCTTTCTTT.

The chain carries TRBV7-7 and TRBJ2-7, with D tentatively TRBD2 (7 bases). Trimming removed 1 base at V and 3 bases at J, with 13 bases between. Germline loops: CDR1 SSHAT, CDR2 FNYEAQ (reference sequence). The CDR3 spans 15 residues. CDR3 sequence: CASSLGGGASYEQYF. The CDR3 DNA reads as TGTGCCAGCAGCTTAGGTGGGGGGGCAAGCTACGAGCAGTACTTC. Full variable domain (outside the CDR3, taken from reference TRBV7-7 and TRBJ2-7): GAGVSQSPRYKVTKRGQDVTLRCDPISSHATLYWYQQALGQGPEFLTYFNYEAQPDKSGLPSDRFSAERPEGSISTLTIQRTEQRDSAMYRCASSLGGGASYEQYFGPGTRLTVT.

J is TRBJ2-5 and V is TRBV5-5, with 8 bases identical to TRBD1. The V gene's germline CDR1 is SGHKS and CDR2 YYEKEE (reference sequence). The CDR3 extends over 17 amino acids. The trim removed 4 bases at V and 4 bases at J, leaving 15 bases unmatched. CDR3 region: CASSIGQGFWVRETQYF. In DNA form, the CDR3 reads TGTGCCAGCAGCATAGGACAGGGCTTTTGGGTAAGAGAGACCCAGTACTTC.

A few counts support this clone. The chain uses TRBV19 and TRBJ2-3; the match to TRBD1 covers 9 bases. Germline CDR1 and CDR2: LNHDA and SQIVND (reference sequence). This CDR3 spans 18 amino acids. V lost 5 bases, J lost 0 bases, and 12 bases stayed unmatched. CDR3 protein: CASSAHLGQGGSTDTQYF. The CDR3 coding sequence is TGTGCCAGTAGTGCCCACCTGGGACAGGGAGGTAGCACAGATACGCAGTATTTT.

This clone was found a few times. CDR3 region: CASTPGQGASTGELFF. CDR3 sequence (DNA): TGTGCCAGTACCCCGGGACAGGGGGCAAGCACCGGGGAGCTGTTTTTT. The rearrangement uses TRBV25-1 and TRBJ2-2, with 12 bases identical to TRBD1. With 9 bases clipped from V and 4 bases from J, the junction kept 9 bases outside the gene matches. The CDR3 runs 16 residues. Germline V gene lookup returns CDR1 MGHDK and CDR2 SYGVNS.

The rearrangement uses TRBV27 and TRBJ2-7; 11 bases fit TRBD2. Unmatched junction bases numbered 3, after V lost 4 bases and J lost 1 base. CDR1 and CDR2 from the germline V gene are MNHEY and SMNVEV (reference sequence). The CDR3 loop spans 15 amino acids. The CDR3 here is CASSSTSGMSYEQYF. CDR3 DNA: TGTGCCAGCAGTTCGACTAGCGGGATGTCCTACGAGCAGTACTTC.

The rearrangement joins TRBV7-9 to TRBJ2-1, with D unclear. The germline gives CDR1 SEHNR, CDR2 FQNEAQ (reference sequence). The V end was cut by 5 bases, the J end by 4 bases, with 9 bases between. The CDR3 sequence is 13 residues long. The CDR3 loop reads CASSPPGYNEQFF. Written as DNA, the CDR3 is TGTGCCAGCAGCCCTCCCGGGTACAATGAGCAGTTCTTC.

The CDR3 bases are TGTGCTAGTGGGGATGGGAGTTTTCGCTATGGCTACACCTTC. Translating it yields CASGDGSFRYGYTF. The chain carries TRBV12-5 and TRBJ1-2; unclear D gene. The CDR3 contains 14 residues. Germline CDR1 is LGHNT and CDR2 is FRNRAP. V lost 6 bases and J 4 bases, leaving 15 bases between the germline ends.

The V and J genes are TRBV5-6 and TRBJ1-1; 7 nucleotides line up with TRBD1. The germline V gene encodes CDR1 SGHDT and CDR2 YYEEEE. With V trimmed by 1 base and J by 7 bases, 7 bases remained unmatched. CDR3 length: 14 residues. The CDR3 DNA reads TGTGCCAGCAGCTTGTTTACGGGACAGTTTGAAGCTTTCTTT. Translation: CASSLFTGQFEAFF.

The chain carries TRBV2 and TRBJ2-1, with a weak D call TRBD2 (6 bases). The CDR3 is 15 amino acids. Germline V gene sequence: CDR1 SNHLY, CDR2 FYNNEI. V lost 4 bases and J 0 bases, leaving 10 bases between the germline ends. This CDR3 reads CASSVSGFSYNEQFF. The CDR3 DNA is TGTGCCAGCAGTGTCAGCGGGTTCTCCTACAATGAGCAGTTCTTC.

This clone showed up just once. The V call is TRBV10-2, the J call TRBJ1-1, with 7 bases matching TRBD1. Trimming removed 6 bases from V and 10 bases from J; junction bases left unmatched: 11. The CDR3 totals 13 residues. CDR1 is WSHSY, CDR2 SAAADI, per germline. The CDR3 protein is CASRAIKGAAAFF. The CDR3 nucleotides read TGCGCCAGCAGAGCTATTAAGGGGGCTGCAGCTTTCTTT.

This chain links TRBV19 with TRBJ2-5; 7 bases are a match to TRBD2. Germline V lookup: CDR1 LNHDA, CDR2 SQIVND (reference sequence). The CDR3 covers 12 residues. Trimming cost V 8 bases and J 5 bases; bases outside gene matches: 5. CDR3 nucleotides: TGTGCCAGTGGGGGGGTGAGGGAGACCCAGTACTTC. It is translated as CASGGVRETQYF.

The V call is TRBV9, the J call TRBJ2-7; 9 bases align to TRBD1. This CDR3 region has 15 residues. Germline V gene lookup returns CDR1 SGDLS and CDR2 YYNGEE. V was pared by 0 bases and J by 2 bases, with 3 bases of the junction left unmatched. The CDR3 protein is CASSVVGTGPYEQYF. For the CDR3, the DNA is TGTGCCAGCAGCGTAGTGGGGACAGGGCCCTACGAGCAGTACTTC.

The CDR3, as DNA: TGTGCCAGTAGAGGGAGCGGGTCATACGAGCAGTACTTC. It translates to CASRGSGSYEQYF. V and J are TRBV19 and TRBJ2-7, with D perhaps TRBD2 (6 bases). Germline loops: CDR1 LNHDA, CDR2 SQIVND (reference sequence). This CDR3 is built from 13 residues. V lost 6 bases and J 4 bases, leaving 13 bases between the germline ends.

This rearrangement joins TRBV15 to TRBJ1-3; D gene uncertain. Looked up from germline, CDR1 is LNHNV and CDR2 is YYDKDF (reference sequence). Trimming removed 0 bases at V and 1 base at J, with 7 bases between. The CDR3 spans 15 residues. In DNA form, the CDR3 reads TGTGCCACCAGCAGAGATAAGAGGTCTGGAAACACCATATATTTT. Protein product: CATSRDKRSGNTIYF.

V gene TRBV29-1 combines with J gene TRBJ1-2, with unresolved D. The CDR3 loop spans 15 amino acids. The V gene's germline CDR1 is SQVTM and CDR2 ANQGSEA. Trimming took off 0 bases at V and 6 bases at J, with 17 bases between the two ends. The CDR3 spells CSVEEFGVGSNGYTF. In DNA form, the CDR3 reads TGCAGCGTTGAAGAGTTCGGGGTAGGTAGCAATGGCTACACCTTC.

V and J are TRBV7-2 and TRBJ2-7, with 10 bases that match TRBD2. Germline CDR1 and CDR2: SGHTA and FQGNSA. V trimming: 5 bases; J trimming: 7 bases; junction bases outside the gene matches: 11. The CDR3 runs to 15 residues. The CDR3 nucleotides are TGTGCCAGCAGCCCGATTCTAGCGGGAGCGGGGGAGCAGTACTTC. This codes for CASSPILAGAGEQYF.